This TCR beta chain was sequenced for a study of blood T cell repertoires in COVID-19. Background on the study: The United States, Italy and Spain supplied acute and convalescent COVID-19 samples. T cells, B-cell-depleted T cells, or PBMCs provided the cDNA or gDNA that served as material.

Cohort assignment relied on participant-reported clinical history. In the study's own analysis: Amplification with reference gene primers provided the estimates of nucleated cell counts. Libraries were prepared by immunoSEQ multiplex PCR; TCRdb keeps only in-frame clonotypes and omits some of them. The DNA gave D and trimming, while V, J and clone size come from that table. The data hold about 180,000 clones, with about 91% observed a single time. Specimen: PBMCs or T cells enriched from blood (not recorded which). This clonotype was sampled from a woman in her thirties or forties with acute COVID-19.

The CDR3 region is CASSSSAYYEQYF. The CDR3 DNA follows: TGTGCCAGCTCATCGTCCGCGTACTACGAGCAGTACTTC. The chain is built from TRBV18 and TRBJ2-7; D not certain. The CDR3 spans 13 residues. Germline CDR1 is KGHSH and CDR2 is LQKENI. Trimming took off 5 bases at V and 3 bases at J, with 11 bases between the two ends. Combining the CDR3 with reference TRBV18 and TRBJ2-7 gives the whole variable domain NAGVMQNPRHLVRRRGQEARLRCSPMKGHSHVYWYRQLPEEGLKFMVYLQKENIIDESGMPKERFSAEFPKEGPSILRIQQVVRGDSAAYFCASSSSAYYEQYFGPGTRLTVT.